The entry that follows covers one T cell receptor beta chain sequence. What this receptor recognizes is not known. Base qualities are not recorded, but no much larger clone differs from it by a single base. The cohort comprised fewer than 750 healthy bone marrow donors. At the time of sampling, all cohort members were nominally healthy, though unrecorded immune exposures were likely present. The donor tested CMV seronegative, placing the donor among the 350 or so seronegative members of the cohort. Each donor provided a peripheral blood sample, and peripheral blood mononuclear cells were used for TCR beta sequencing. The Qiagen DNeasy Blood Extraction Kit was used to extract genomic DNA from the blood cell samples. Library generation was performed with the immunoSEQ multiplex PCR assay. For the multiplex PCR, a mixture combining 60 forward primers for TCR Vbeta segments and 13 reverse primers for TCR Jbeta segments was used. A multiplex PCR assay on genomic DNA amplified the CDR3 region of rearranged TCR beta genes. The amplified TCR beta libraries were sequenced on the Illumina HiSeq System as 87-base-pair reads. In the paper's pipeline: A later analysis tallied some 79 million unique TCR beta chains across the 666 repertoires, and approximately 9.9 million of those chains were shared by two or more donors. To remove PCR and sequencing errors, raw reads were error-corrected and collapsed into unique sequences using a nearest-neighbor algorithm that merged closely related sequences. CDR3 sequences were aligned to IMGT reference sequences to assign V, D and J gene segments. For a sequence to be retained, at least a six-nucleotide match to both a V gene segment and a J gene segment was required. A rearrangement counted as productive if the CDR3 had no stop codons and remained in frame with V and J, and every other rearrangement counted as non-productive. CDR3 was defined according to IMGT convention as the region running from the second conserved V-encoded cysteine to the conserved J-encoded phenylalanine. Sequences without an unambiguous match to a single V gene segment were excluded from the earlier analysis of approximately 600 of the donors. An earlier analysis of a few hundred of the donors classified V segments as functional when productive rearrangements were above 56.7% and as segregating when the standard deviation between donors was above 5%. To diagnose cytomegalovirus status from the catalog of TCR beta chain sequences, a statistical classification framework was built. A later analysis assigned V and J genes by comparing TCR nucleotide sequences with IMGT/GENE-DB human TR gene sequences. The TCRdist pipeline was used in a later analysis to assign CDR3 sequences and most-parsimonious VDJ recombination scenarios. In a later analysis, every TCR beta chain was defined by the combination of its CDR3 amino acid sequence and its V-gene family, and reads without a unique V-gene family were dropped. A later analysis removed nearly 600 highly shared, low-generation-probability nucleotide sequences to deal with suspected cross-contamination and a sequencing artifact. A later analysis calculated a clonal expansion index for each public chain from normalized within-repertoire ranks of inferred template counts. A later analysis computed generation probabilities with a VDJ recombination model fitted to out-of-frame rearrangements, and checked the results against IGoR. In a later analysis, TCR-TCR, TCR-HLA and TCR-CMV co-occurrence was scored with hypergeometric tests, and a repertoire-size bias correction was applied to TCR pairs. A later analysis estimated false discovery rates by permuting HLA or CMV assignments 20 times. A later analysis grouped co-occurring TCRs with DBSCAN, adding TCRdist sequence similarity when clustering within HLA-allele-positive subsets. Repertoires with fewer than 30,000 or more than 120,000 public chains, plus five repertoires with anomalous nucleotide sharing, were excluded from co-occurrence clustering. TCRdb stores this immuneACCESS table with in-frame sequences only. Part of the clones is absent; in the studies checked, under half of the shortfall reflects unresolved V genes, and no reason is known for the rest. V and J calls plus clone size are reproduced from that table; the DNA served to infer D and trimming. In all, the sample holds approximately 220,000 clones, and over 80% of those were seen once. Of the sample, 0.71% falls within the top ten clones.

These data are taken from a study of cytomegalovirus exposure and HLA in healthy donors (TCRdb year 2017). Broadly, across the study: According to an earlier analysis of 450 to 650 of the donors, some 180 million T cells yielded 100 million or so unique TCR beta sequences and about 300 Gb of sequence data. An early release covering 550 to 650 HLA-typed donors comprised 300 to 350 gigabases of sequencing data and around 80 million unique TCR sequences. Of the 300 to 500 genotyped donors, less than 90% were placed in the genetic ancestry cluster associated with self-reported Caucasian donors. The study aimed to test whether signatures of past pathogen exposure could be identified by cataloging public T cell receptors. Using immunosequencing, the study profiled T cell repertoires from around 680 subjects and related those repertoires to cytomegalovirus serostatus. Along with the roughly 610-subject first cohort, a separate validation cohort of roughly 110 different subjects was used. To predict cytomegalovirus infection status, the study brought together high-throughput TCR immunosequencing, statistical association of individual TCRs with disease status, and machine learning. In a later analysis, previously published TCR beta repertoires from 666 donors were re-analyzed and high-resolution HLA genotyping was added so that TCR occurrence patterns could be studied. Rather than using new phenotypic data, the later analysis identified candidate immune exposures from TCR beta sequences and from how often those sequences occurred across donors. In an earlier analysis of over 550 of the donors, high-throughput TCR beta sequencing was used to judge whether each TCR beta V gene segment behaved as functional or pseudogenic. Donor age, sex, ethnicity and CMV serostatus were compiled alongside the repertoire data. Genome-wide SNP genotypes for about 60% of the roughly 700 donors were used in a later genetic analysis, which treated that subset as a discovery cohort. All discovery cohort repertoires had been generated using a single sequencing platform. HLA typing covered class I and class II loci at four-digit resolution. Typing coverage differed by locus: A, B, C, DRB1 and DQB1 were typed in about 620-630 donors, DQA1 in around 500, DPA1 in nearly 610, and DPB1 in roughly 450. Roughly 5 DR-DQ haplotypes were handled as single units for association and clustering, since linkage in the cohort was strong. Among about 410 genotyped donors of the cohort, an average of roughly 230,000 unique TCR beta nucleotide sequences was sequenced per donor, of which approximately 19% were non-productive.

The CDR3 covers 16 residues, taking in both the cysteine and the phenylalanine. Just the 48-base CDR3 DNA is kept, in frame starting at base 1. Ends trimmed: V by 3 bases, J by 8 bases; bases unmatched to a gene: 11. Looking up the germline V gene (reference sequence) yields CDR1 LNHDA and CDR2 SQIVND. Beyond this particular receptor, the publication reports: At a false discovery rate of 0.05, a later analysis linked approximately 18,000 TCR beta sequences to specific HLA alleles. In a later analysis, TCR association rates were found to vary across HLA loci, with the most associated TCRs seen for DRB1 alleles and the fewest for HLA-C alleles. In a later genetic analysis, a missense DCLRE1C variant was associated with V-gene and J-gene trimming of TCR beta chains, and the association was replicated in an independent cohort. Sequencing depth was assumed to be roughly uniform across donors in the presence/absence analyses, though that assumption may not hold. Because the 87-base-pair reads could not distinguish some IMGT-functional V segments, including TRBV6-2 and TRBV6-3, those segments were excluded. In vitro tests confirmed that a few of the cytomegalovirus-associated TCR beta chains recognize cytomegalovirus antigens. When HLA alleles, especially DR and DQ, strongly co-occurred, attributing TCR associations to individual alleles was difficult. In an earlier analysis of roughly 560 of the donors, most TCR beta V segments were observed in productive rearrangements about 90% or about 30% of the time, broadly matching IMGT annotations. The study listed 170 or so TCR beta chains as associated with cytomegalovirus. While some public TCRs were present in many individuals, most TCR sequences turned up only very rarely across donors. According to a later genetic analysis, donors in an Asian-associated ancestry cluster had fewer N-insertions in productive TCRs than the roughly 670-donor mean. Compared with equally common non-associated chains, HLA-associated TCR beta chains in a later analysis were more clonally expanded and had lower generation probabilities. This cohort had only TCR beta chains sequenced, and the lack of alpha or paired-chain data limited which features could be detected. The only immune exposure information available for the cohort was CMV serostatus. The authors suggested that the approach could potentially be extended to other disease states and immunological phenotypes. Most CMV-associated TCR beta chains appeared to be HLA-restricted in a later analysis, and the HLA associations seemed to be driven largely by CMV exposure. A further reported finding was that TCR beta sequences accurately predicted the HLA-A and HLA-B alleles for most subjects in the first cohort. In both the original and validation cohorts, the classifier was reported to diagnose cytomegalovirus status with high specificity and sensitivity. The earlier analysis of approximately 540 of the donors excluded approximately 15 rarely observed V segments, including chromosome 9 orphons, because counts were too low. HLA typing was unavailable for some donors at each locus, so association tests used only the typed subset. A cluster of highly shared sequence variants was judged likely to be a technical artifact of the sequencing pipeline. Correlated functional status among segregating V segments might be attributable to linkage disequilibrium, but an unknown experimental factor could not be ruled out. In a later analysis, several top co-occurrence clusters were reported to appear linked to parvovirus B19, influenza, CMV and Epstein-Barr virus.

The rearrangement combines TRBV19 with TRBJ1-4, and 8 junctional nucleotides match TRBD1. The specimen sequenced was PBMCs. The receptor was derived from a boy aged 2 to 9 in good health and CMV-seronegative. CDR3 region: CASSMSADREREKLFF. The nucleotide sequence is TGTGCCAGTAGTATGAGCGCGGACAGGGAGCGAGAAAAACTGTTTTTT.